The present T cell receptor (beta chain) was sequenced within a study of shared clonotypes between healthy human individuals. This clone was seen only a few times. Investigators spread the genomic DNA of each subset evenly over several immunoSEQ plates. The unsorted PBMC replicate PCRs were performed with about 300 ng DNA, tens of thousands of T cell genomes. Ten immunoSEQ deep assay plates were used by the authors to sequence unsorted PBMC DNA. Only in-frame clones appear in the TCRdb table, and some are missing; sequencing was by immunoSEQ multiplex PCR. The data contain a few hundred thousand clones, around 78% of them singletons. Per germline, CDR1 SGHRS and CDR2 YFSETQ. The CDR3 contains 15 residues. V dropped 0 bases and J dropped 7 bases, with 13 bases sitting between them.

This TCR came from a woman in her forties in good health. Some clones in this sample may be carry-over from other donors' samples. The rearrangement links TRBV5-1 to TRBJ1-4; possible D gene TRBD1, 6 bases. Sequenced material: PBMCs. CDR3 in DNA: TGCGCCAGCAGCTTGGCAGGGGAAATGGGTGAAAAACTGTTTTTT. Its translation: CASSLAGEMGEKLFF.